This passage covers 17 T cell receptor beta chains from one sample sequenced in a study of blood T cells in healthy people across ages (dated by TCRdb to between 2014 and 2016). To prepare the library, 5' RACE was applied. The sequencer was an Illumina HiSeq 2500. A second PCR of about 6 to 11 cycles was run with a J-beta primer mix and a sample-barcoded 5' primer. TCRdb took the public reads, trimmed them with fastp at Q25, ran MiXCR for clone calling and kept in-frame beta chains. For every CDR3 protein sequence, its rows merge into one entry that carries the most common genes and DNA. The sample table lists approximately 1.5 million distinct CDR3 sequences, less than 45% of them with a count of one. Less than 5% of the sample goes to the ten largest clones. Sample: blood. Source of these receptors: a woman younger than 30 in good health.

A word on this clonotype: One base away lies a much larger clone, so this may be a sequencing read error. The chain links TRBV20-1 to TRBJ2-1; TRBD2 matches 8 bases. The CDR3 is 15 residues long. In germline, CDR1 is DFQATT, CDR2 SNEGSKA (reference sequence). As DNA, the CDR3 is TGCAGTGCTAGAGATACCGAGCGGGAGTACAATGTGCAGTTCTTC. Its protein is CSARDTEREYNVQFF.

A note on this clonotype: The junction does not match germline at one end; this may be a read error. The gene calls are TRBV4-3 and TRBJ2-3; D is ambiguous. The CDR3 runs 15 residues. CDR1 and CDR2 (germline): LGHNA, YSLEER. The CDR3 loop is CAGSPRPQSTDTQYF. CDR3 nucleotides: TGCGCCGGCAGCCCCCGACCCCAAAGCACAGATACGCAGTATTTT.

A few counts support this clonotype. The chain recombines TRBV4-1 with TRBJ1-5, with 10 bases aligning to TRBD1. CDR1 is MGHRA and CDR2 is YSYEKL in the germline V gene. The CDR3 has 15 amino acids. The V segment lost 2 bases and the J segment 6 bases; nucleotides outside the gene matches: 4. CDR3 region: CASSQRQGASQPQHF. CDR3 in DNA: TGCGCCAGCAGCCAACGACAGGGGGCAAGTCAGCCCCAGCATTTT.

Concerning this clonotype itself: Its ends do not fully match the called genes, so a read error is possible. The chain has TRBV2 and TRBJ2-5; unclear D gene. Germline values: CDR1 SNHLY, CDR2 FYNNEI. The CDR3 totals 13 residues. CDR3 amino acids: CACSPRAQETQYF. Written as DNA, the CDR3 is TGTGCCTGCAGTCCCCGGGCACAAGAGACCCAGTACTTC.

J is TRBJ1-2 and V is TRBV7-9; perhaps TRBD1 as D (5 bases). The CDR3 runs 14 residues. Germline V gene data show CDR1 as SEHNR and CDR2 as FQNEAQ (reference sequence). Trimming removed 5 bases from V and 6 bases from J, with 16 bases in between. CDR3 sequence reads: CASSEKGISDGYTF. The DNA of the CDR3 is TGTGCCAGCAGCGAAAAGGGGATTTCGGATGGCTACACCTTC.

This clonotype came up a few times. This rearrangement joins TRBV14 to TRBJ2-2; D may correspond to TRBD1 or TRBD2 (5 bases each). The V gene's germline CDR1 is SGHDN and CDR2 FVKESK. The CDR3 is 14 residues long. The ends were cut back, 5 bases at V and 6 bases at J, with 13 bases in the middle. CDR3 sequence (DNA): TGTGCCAGCAGCGAGGGGAAGTTCGCCGGGGAGCTGTTTTTT. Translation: CASSEGKFAGELFF.

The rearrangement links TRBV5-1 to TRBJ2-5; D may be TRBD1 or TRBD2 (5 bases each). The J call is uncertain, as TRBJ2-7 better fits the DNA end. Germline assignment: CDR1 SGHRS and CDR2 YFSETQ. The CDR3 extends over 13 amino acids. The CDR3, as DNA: TGCGCCAGCACCGGGGACCTCGCCTACGAGCAGTACTTC. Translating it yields CASTGDLAYEQYF.

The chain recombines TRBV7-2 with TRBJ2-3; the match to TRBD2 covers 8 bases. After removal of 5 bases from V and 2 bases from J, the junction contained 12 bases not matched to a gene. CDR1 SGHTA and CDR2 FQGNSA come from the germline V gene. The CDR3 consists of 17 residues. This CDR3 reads CASSRPMAGGPTDTQYF. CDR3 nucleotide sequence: TGTGCCAGCAGCCGACCGATGGCGGGGGGCCCCACAGATACGCAGTATTTT.

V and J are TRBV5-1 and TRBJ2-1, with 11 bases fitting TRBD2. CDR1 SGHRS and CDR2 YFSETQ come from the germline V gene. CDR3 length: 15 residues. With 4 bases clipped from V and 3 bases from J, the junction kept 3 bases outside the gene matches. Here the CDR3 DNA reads TGCGCCAGCAGCAAGGGGACTAGCGGCTACAATGAGCAGTTCTTC. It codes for CASSKGTSGYNEQFF.

In DNA, the CDR3 is TGTGCCAGCAGTTTATTCCCGGGGGACCTCTACGAGCAGTACTTC. The encoded protein is CASSLFPGDLYEQYF. The J gene is TRBJ2-7, the V gene TRBV28, with D maybe TRBD2 (6 bases). Looked up from germline, CDR1 is MDHEN and CDR2 is SYDVKM. The V gene lost 1 base and the J gene lost 3 bases, with 13 bases spanning the gap. This CDR3 is 15 amino acids long.

DNA for the CDR3: TGTGCCAGCAGTGGCAGCGGACAGATTTACCATGGCTACACCTTC. This translates into CASSGSGQIYHGYTF. The chain has TRBV25-1 and TRBJ1-2; TRBD1 might be the D (6 bases). V dropped 4 bases and J dropped 6 bases, with 18 bases sitting between them. The germline CDR1 and CDR2 sequences are MGHDK and SYGVNS. The CDR3 sequence is 15 residues long.

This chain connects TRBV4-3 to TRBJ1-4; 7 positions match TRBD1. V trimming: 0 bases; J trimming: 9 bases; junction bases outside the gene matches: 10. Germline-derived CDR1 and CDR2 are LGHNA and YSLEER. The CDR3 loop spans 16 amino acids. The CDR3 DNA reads TGCGCCAGCAGCCAAGATCTCGGGACAGCCCAAAAAAAACTGTTTTTT. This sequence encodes CASSQDLGTAQKKLFF.

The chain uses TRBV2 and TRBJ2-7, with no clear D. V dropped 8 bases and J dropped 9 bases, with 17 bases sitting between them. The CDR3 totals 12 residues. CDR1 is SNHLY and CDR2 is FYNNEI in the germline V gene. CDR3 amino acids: CASHRWGLGQYF. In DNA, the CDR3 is TGTGCCAGCCATAGGTGGGGTCTGGGGCAGTACTTC.

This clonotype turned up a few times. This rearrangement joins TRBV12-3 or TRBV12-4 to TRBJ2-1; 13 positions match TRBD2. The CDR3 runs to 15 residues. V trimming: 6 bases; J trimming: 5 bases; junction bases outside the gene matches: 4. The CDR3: CASSPTSGRDNEQFF. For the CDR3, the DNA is TGTGCCAGCAGCCCTACTAGCGGGAGGGACAATGAGCAGTTCTTC.

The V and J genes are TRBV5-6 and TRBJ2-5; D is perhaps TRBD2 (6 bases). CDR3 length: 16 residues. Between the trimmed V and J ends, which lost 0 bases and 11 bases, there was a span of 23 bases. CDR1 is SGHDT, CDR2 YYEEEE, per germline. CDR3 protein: CASSLAGGTPLNEQYF. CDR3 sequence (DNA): TGTGCCAGCAGCTTGGCAGGCGGGACCCCCCTCAATGAGCAGTACTTC.

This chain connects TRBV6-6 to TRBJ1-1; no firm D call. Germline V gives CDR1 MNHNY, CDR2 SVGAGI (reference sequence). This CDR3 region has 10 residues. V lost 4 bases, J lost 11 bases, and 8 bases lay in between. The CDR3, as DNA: TGTGCCAGCAGTTCCCGTGGGGCTTTCTTT. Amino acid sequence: CASSSRGAFF.

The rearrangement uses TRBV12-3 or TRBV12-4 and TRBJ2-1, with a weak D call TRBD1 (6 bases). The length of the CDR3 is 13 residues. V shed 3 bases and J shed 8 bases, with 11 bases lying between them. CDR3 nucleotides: TGTGCCAGCAGTTTGGGGGCCCGCGATGAGCAGTTCTTC. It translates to CASSLGARDEQFF.